This TCR beta chain came from a study of shared clonotypes between healthy human individuals (dated by TCRdb to 2018 to 2020). Regarding the study in general: Two women and three men aged 18 to 49 years were included in the cohort. Per donor, three plates each were used for CD4 naive and CD4 memory, two for CD8 naive, and one for CD8 memory. To estimate repertoire size and how much clonotypes are shared between individuals, the study performed deep sequencing of blood TCR repertoires from a handful of healthy adults. To increase sequencing depth and limit assay-specific biases, different laboratories used diverse techniques to prepare libraries and sequence TCR repertoires. Between about 0.85 and 9.5 billion PBMCs per donor were obtained by leukapheresis.

Paper-wide results and their limitations: When a handful of donors were compared, the shared fraction of clonotypes was roughly 5% for naive CD4, around 4% for naive CD8, 2% to 2.5% for memory CD4, and 0.4% for memory CD8. Sampling was limited to blood, and TCR repertoires in tissue likely differ from TCR repertoires in blood. Naive subsets generally had larger estimated clonotype richness than memory subsets. Compared with non-shared clonotypes, clonotypes shared by all four sorted-subset donors had higher generation probabilities. The genetic and exposure-history diversity represented was limited by the small number of donors. Incomplete sequencing was indicated by rarefaction of sorted-subset datasets, despite the large sequencing depth. Pairwise subsampling led to the expectation that sequencing depth would affect the degree of clonotype sharing among donors.

TCR CDR3 regions were amplified from genomic DNA by multiplex PCR using the deep immunoSEQ assay. For each cell subset, the extracted genomic DNA was distributed evenly across all wells of several immunoSEQ 96-well plates, and each plate served as one replicate. For sorted subsets, roughly 0.2 ug genomic DNA, equal to 30,000 to 35,000 T cell genomes, was loaded into each replicate PCR. The purified libraries were quantified using a Qubit 3.0 fluorometer, sized with a Bioanalyzer 2100, and then quantified again using the KAPA Library Quantification kit. A separate single-read 150-cycle Illumina NextSeq 550 flow cell was used to sequence each immunoSEQ 96-well plate. The authors' pipeline ran thus. Because the immunoSEQ output held only junctional sequences and lacked quality scores, the filtering could not match the filtering applied to full-length reads. To assign V/J genes and CDR3, sequences were annotated against IMGT germline references using PyIR, a Python wrapper for IgBLAST v1.9. Reads were filtered out if the reads had weak V/J assignments (E-value above 1e-6), no CDR3, stop codons, out-of-frame junctions, or ambiguous translated residues. V3J clonotypes were defined by identical inferred V gene, J gene, and CDR3 amino acid sequence. Percentage overlap between repertoires was calculated by dividing the number of shared unique clonotypes by the size of the smaller repertoire. Three approaches were used to assess repertoire richness: RTK rarefaction, the Chao1 estimator, and Recon v2.1 estimates of unobserved clonotypes. Generation probabilities were computed with OLGA for all TCRbeta clonotypes obtained by the gDNA method from several donors. TCRdb limited this immuneACCESS table to in-frame rearrangements with V and J called. A share of clones is missing; checked studies link under half to unresolved V genes, and the rest is unexplained. Clonal size and the V and J genes are those of that table, whereas D and trimming came from the DNA. For this sample the table gives some 2,100,000 clones, of which approximately 94% were detected only once. The ten largest account for over 0.1% of the sample.

The donors were healthy, HIV-negative adults with no recently reported acute infections or vaccinations. Every donor was a Caucasian adult living in Nashville, Tennessee, USA. CD4+ T cells were enriched through magnetic negative selection, after which naive cells were positively selected on CD45RA and the remaining negative fraction served as the memory subset. After blood collection by leukapheresis, PBMCs were isolated using Ficoll-Histopaque density gradient centrifugation and then cryopreserved in the vapor phase of liquid nitrogen. Analytical flow cytometry was used to check the purity and quantity of each magnetically sorted T cell population. From each sorted fraction, genomic DNA was isolated and quantified by UV absorbance on a Nanodrop 2000c. As for this clone: Its target antigen remains unknown. No base qualities exist here, and no much larger clone lies one base off it.

The germline V gene (reference sequence) yields LNHDA for CDR1 and SQIVND for CDR2. The cysteine opens and the phenylalanine closes a CDR3 of 13 amino acids. The DNA shown is the 39-base CDR3, in frame from base 1. Between the V and J ends, shortened by 4 bases and 5 bases respectively, the junction contains 11 bases. This receptor was obtained from a young man in good health. The chain uses TRBV19 and TRBJ2-5; a tentative D match to TRBD1 spans 6 bases. Sequencing used naive CD4+ T cells sorted from blood. Sample cell subset or site, as interpreted from the label and publication: CD45RA+ positively selected. The CDR3 protein: CASSKQGRETQYF. The nucleotides are TGTGCCAGTAGTAAACAGGGTAGGGAGACCCAGTACTTC.